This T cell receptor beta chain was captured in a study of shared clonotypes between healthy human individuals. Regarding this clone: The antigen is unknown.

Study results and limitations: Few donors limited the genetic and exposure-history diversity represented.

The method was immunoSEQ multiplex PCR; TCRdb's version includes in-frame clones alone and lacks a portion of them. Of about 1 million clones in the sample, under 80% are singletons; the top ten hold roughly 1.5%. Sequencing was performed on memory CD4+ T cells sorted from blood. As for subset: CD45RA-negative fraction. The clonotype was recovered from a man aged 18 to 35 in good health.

CDR3 DNA sequence: TGTGCCAGCAGCCCCCCTTCGGACAGGGTGGAAGATGGCTACACCTTC. Residues: CASSPPSDRVEDGYTF. This chain uses TRBV2 with TRBJ1-2, with TRBD1 matching 8 bases. Trimming removed 6 bases from V and 6 bases from J; junction bases left unmatched: 15. Germline CDR1 reads SNHLY; CDR2 reads FYNNEI. This CDR3 contains 16 residues. The full variable domain, completed using reference TRBV2 and TRBJ1-2, is EPEVTQTPSHQVTQMGQEVILRCVPISNHLYFYWYRQILGQKVEFLVSFYNNEISEKSEIFDDQFSVERPDGSNFTLKIRSTKLEDSAMYFCASSPPSDRVEDGYTFGSGTRLTVV.